This T cell receptor beta chain is from a study of identical twins. From the 5' RACE reads, TCRdb called clonotypes with MiXCR, one entry per CDR3 protein. Of roughly 250,000 distinct CDR3 sequences listed, more than 13% were seen once; the top ten hold approximately 10%. This clonotype appeared a few times. CDR1 is MNHEY and CDR2 is SVGAGI in the germline V gene. This CDR3 has 14 residues. Trimming took off 0 bases at V and 5 bases at J, with 10 bases between the two ends. The clonotype comes from a woman between 18 and 29 years old in good health. J is TRBJ1-1 and V is TRBV6-5; tentative D call: TRBD1 (5 bases). The sequenced sample was memory (CD45RO+) T cells sorted from blood. The CDR3 DNA reads as TGTGCCAGCAGTTACTCGACAGAAGGAACTGAAGCTTTCTTT. Protein sequence: CASSYSTEGTEAFF.